Below are 6 T cell receptor beta chains sequenced from a single sample in a study of T cells in Graves' hyperthyroidism and ophthalmopathy. What was amplified from RNA transcripts were TCR beta CDR3 regions. The HTBI primer set served for first-round RT-PCR of the TCR CDR3. TCRdb re-called the multiplex PCR reads with MiXCR, one entry per CDR3 protein. Of 100,000 to 140,000 distinct CDR3 sequences listed, 15% to 20% are singletons. Sequencing was performed on blood. These receptor sequences come from a woman between 50 and 59 years old with Graves' hyperthyroidism.

This clonotype was found many times. This chain uses TRBV28 with TRBJ2-3; TRBD2 aligns across 12 bases. With V trimmed by 3 bases and J by 3 bases, 10 bases remained unmatched. This CDR3 is built from 18 residues. From germline, CDR1 is MDHEN and CDR2 SYDVKM. The CDR3 DNA is TGTGCCAGCAGTTTCTTGACTAGCGGGAGATTAGGGACAGATACGCAGTATTTT. Its protein product is CASSFLTSGRLGTDTQYF.

The CDR3 region has the DNA TGTGCCAGCAGCCCGGCTGGGACTAGCGGCTACCAAGAGACCCAGTACTTC. It yields the protein CASSPAGTSGYQETQYF. This chain joins TRBV7-9 and TRBJ2-5; 11 nucleotides align to TRBD2. Germline values: CDR1 SEHNR, CDR2 FQNEAQ (reference sequence). The V segment lost 5 bases and the J segment 0 bases; nucleotides outside the gene matches: 8. CDR3 length equals 17 residues.

In this sample, this clonotype turned up many times. The V call is TRBV6-1, the J call TRBJ2-1; unclear D gene. The V and J ends lost 5 bases and 0 bases respectively, with 14 bases between them. The CDR3 loop spans 16 amino acids. CDR1 and CDR2 (germline): MNHNS, SASEGT. CDR3: CASSSPQASSYNEQFF. The CDR3 DNA follows: TGTGCCAGCAGTTCCCCCCAGGCAAGCTCCTACAATGAGCAGTTCTTC.

The CDR3: CASSLTGFSDSNQPQHF. The CDR3 DNA is TGTGCCAGCAGTTTGACAGGTTTTTCTGATAGCAATCAGCCCCAGCATTTT. The gene calls are TRBV5-6 and TRBJ1-5, with D possibly TRBD1 on 6 matching bases. Germline V gene data show CDR1 as SGHDT and CDR2 as YYEEEE. V was trimmed by 5 bases and J by 0 bases, leaving 18 bases between them. This CDR3 is 17 amino acids long. Looking up the rest from reference TRBV5-6 and TRBJ1-5 gives the full variable domain: DAGVTQSPTHLIKTRGQQVTLRCSPKSGHDTVSWYQQALGQGPQFIFQYYEEEERQRGNFPDRFSGHQFPNYSSELNVNALLLGDSALYLCASSLTGFSDSNQPQHFGDGTRLSIL.

This chain connects TRBV20-1 to TRBJ1-2, with TRBD1 matching 10 bases. Trimming removed 2 bases from V and 1 base from J; junction bases left unmatched: 4. The CDR3 spans 15 residues. The germline V gene encodes CDR1 DFQATT and CDR2 SNEGSKA (reference sequence). Here the CDR3 reads CSARRTGGINYGYTF. As DNA, the CDR3 is TGCAGTGCTAGACGGACAGGGGGGATTAACTATGGCTACACCTTC.

The genes are TRBV30 and TRBJ2-2; D gene uncertain. This CDR3 has 12 amino acids. The ends were cut back, 3 bases at V and 10 bases at J, with 12 bases in the middle. Per germline, CDR1 GTSNPN and CDR2 SVGIG (reference sequence). The CDR3: CAWSSYNEELFF. The CDR3 DNA reads TGTGCCTGGAGCTCCTACAATGAGGAGCTGTTTTTT. The full variable domain, its missing parts supplied by reference TRBV30 and TRBJ2-2, is SQTIHQWPATLVQPVGSPLSLECTVEGTSNPNLYWYRQAAGRGLQLLFYSVGIGQISSEVPQNLSASRPQDRQFILSSKKLLLSDSGFYLCAWSSYNEELFFGEGSRLTVL.